Below are 20 T cell receptor beta chains sequenced from a single sample in a study of siplizumab effects on memory and regulatory T cells. Profiled with immunoSEQ multiplex PCR; TCRdb holds only in-frame clones, not every one. This table holds some 120,000 clones, roughly 94% found once. The sequenced sample was non-Treg CD4+ T cells sorted from blood. All receptors derive from a human donor in good health.

This clone was seen just once. The chain combines TRBV10-1 with TRBJ2-7; 9 bases agree with TRBD2. After removal of 4 bases from V and 6 bases from J, the junction contained 4 bases not matched to a gene. This CDR3 has 13 amino acids. Germline-derived CDR1 and CDR2 are WNHNN and SYGVQD (reference sequence). The CDR3: CASSGSLAGEQYF. As DNA, the CDR3 is TGCGCCAGCAGTGGTTCACTAGCGGGCGAGCAGTACTTC.

The chain employs TRBV4-2 and TRBJ1-2, with D perhaps TRBD1 (5 bases). Germline V lookup: CDR1 LGHNA, CDR2 YNFKEQ. The V end was cut by 3 bases, the J end by 4 bases, with 18 bases between. The CDR3 spans 16 residues. The CDR3 bases are TGTGCCAGCAGCCATGGACCAGAGGGGTCTACCTATGGCTACACCTTC. Translation: CASSHGPEGSTYGYTF.

The rearrangement uses TRBV7-9 and TRBJ2-7, with 7 bases fitting TRBD1. CDR3 length: 13 amino acids. CDR1 SEHNR and CDR2 FQNEAQ come from the germline V gene (reference sequence). Germline trimming cut 5 bases from V and 5 bases from J; bases unmatched to any gene: 6. In DNA, the CDR3 is TGTGCCAGCAGCGGCACCGGGACAGACGAGCAGTACTTC. Amino acid sequence: CASSGTGTDEQYF.

The chain is built from TRBV15 and TRBJ2-5; TRBD1 agrees at 9 bases. The end of the DNA aligns better with TRBJ2-7, so the J call may be wrong. Germline lookup yields CDR1 LNHNV and CDR2 YYDKDF (reference sequence). CDR3 size: 13 residues. CDR3 sequence reads: CARPGQGSYEQYF. The CDR3 region has the DNA TGTGCCAGGCCGGGACAGGGTTCCTACGAGCAGTACTTC.

This clone was seen a single time. V gene TRBV2 combines with J gene TRBJ1-6; possibly TRBD1 for D (5 bases). Germline V gene sequence: CDR1 SNHLY, CDR2 FYNNEI. V lost 6 bases and J 5 bases, leaving 11 bases between the germline ends. The CDR3 totals 14 residues. CDR3 protein: CASSQGRDNSPLHF. The CDR3 region has the DNA TGTGCCAGCAGCCAGGGACGGGATAATTCACCCCTCCACTTT.

J is TRBJ2-5 and V is TRBV5-1, with TRBD1 matching 9 bases. The V segment lost 7 bases and the J segment 3 bases; nucleotides outside the gene matches: 7. CDR3 length equals 14 residues. CDR1 SGHRS and CDR2 YFSETQ come from the germline V gene. The CDR3 DNA reads as TGCGCCAGCCGGGACAGGGCGCGAAAAGAGACCCAGTACTTC. This sequence encodes CASRDRARKETQYF.

A single count supports this clone. V and J are TRBV18 and TRBJ2-5; no clear D gene. From germline, CDR1 is KGHSH and CDR2 LQKENI. The CDR3 totals 15 residues. The V and J ends lost 2 bases and 2 bases respectively, with 12 bases between them. In nucleotides, the CDR3 is TGTGCCAGCTCACCAAGGAACGAGCGTCAAGAGACCCAGTACTTC. Translation: CASSPRNERQETQYF.

The chain combines TRBV18 with TRBJ1-3; D gene ambiguous. Deletions cut 2 bases from V and 0 bases from J, with 8 bases between. Germline V CDR1 and CDR2: KGHSH, LQKENI. The CDR3 loop spans 15 amino acids. CDR3 bases: TGTGCCAGCTCACCAAGGGCAGACTCTGGAAACACCATATATTTT. It yields the protein CASSPRADSGNTIYF. The variable domain in full, completed from reference TRBV18 and TRBJ1-3, reads NAGVMQNPRHLVRRRGQEARLRCSPMKGHSHVYWYRQLPEEGLKFMVYLQKENIIDESGMPKERFSAEFPKEGPSILRIQQVVRGDSAAYFCASSPRADSGNTIYFGEGSWLTVV.

The rearrangement links TRBV5-1 to TRBJ2-1, with 7 bases fitting TRBD1. Germline V gene lookup returns CDR1 SGHRS and CDR2 YFSETQ. The V segment lost 4 bases and the J segment 5 bases; nucleotides outside the gene matches: 9. CDR3 length equals 15 residues. CDR3 sequence: CASSIAGTADNEQFF. Here the CDR3 DNA reads TGCGCCAGCAGCATCGCCGGGACAGCCGACAATGAGCAGTTCTTC.

The chain joins TRBV5-1 to TRBJ2-7; no reliable D call. Between the trimmed V and J ends, which lost 0 bases and 7 bases, there was a span of 8 bases. The CDR3 consists of 12 residues. Germline CDR1 SGHRS, CDR2 YFSETQ. In DNA form, the CDR3 reads TGCGCCAGCAGCTTGGACCGGATAGAGCAGTACTTC. This codes for CASSLDRIEQYF.

The V and J genes are TRBV2 and TRBJ2-4; 10 bases agree with TRBD1. The junction had 18 bases not matched to a gene; V was cut back by 7 bases and J by 6 bases. Per germline, CDR1 SNHLY and CDR2 FYNNEI. The CDR3 totals 18 residues. The CDR3: CASNTLGGDRGSPNIQYF. DNA of the CDR3: TGTGCCAGCAACACACTGGGGGGGGACAGGGGATCCCCAAACATTCAGTACTTC.

This chain joins TRBV14 and TRBJ2-1, with D possibly matching TRBD2 (5 bases). The CDR3 extends over 14 amino acids. Trimming stripped 7 bases from V and 4 bases from J, with 14 bases between. Germline V gene sequence: CDR1 SGHDN, CDR2 FVKESK. CDR3 region: CASTSADSYNEQFF. DNA of the CDR3: TGTGCCAGCACTTCCGCGGACTCTTACAATGAGCAGTTCTTC.

This clone was detected only a few times. V is TRBV6-1 and J is TRBJ1-2; D may be TRBD1 (6 bases). The CDR3 is 16 residues long. V was pared by 4 bases and J by 2 bases, with 17 bases between. Germline CDR1 reads MNHNS; CDR2 reads SASEGT. The DNA for the CDR3 is TGTGCCAGCAGTGCGACAGGTAGACTCTCAAACTATGGCTACACCTTC. It is translated as CASSATGRLSNYGYTF.

The V gene is TRBV19, the J gene TRBJ1-5; D uncertain. This CDR3 spans 13 amino acids. Germline CDR1 reads LNHDA; CDR2 reads SQIVND (reference sequence). Trimming removed 3 bases from V and 4 bases from J, with 7 bases in between. This CDR3 reads CASSMELNQPQHF. As DNA, the CDR3 is TGTGCCAGTAGTATGGAGTTAAATCAGCCCCAGCATTTT.

CDR3 nucleotide sequence: TGTGCCAGCAGCACCACAGGGGGAGGTAATGAGCAGTTCTTC. Protein sequence: CASSTTGGGNEQFF. The rearrangement links TRBV6-5 to TRBJ2-1, with 8 positions matching TRBD1. The CDR3 sequence is 14 residues long. The germline gives CDR1 MNHEY, CDR2 SVGAGI. V lost 6 bases to trimming and J lost 7 bases; unmatched junction nucleotides: 8.

V gene TRBV5-6 combines with J gene TRBJ1-2; no firm D call. CDR1 and CDR2 from the germline V gene are SGHDT and YYEEEE. The CDR3 extends over 12 amino acids. Between the trimmed V and J ends, which lost 0 bases and 3 bases, there was a span of 3 bases. As DNA, the CDR3 is TGTGCCAGCAGCTTGGATCACTATGGCTACACCTTC. It specifies CASSLDHYGYTF.

V is TRBV19 and J is TRBJ1-1, with TRBD1 matching 7 bases. The junction had 10 bases not matched to a gene; V was cut back by 3 bases and J by 0 bases. The germline V gene encodes CDR1 LNHDA and CDR2 SQIVND (reference sequence). There are 17 residues in the CDR3. DNA for the CDR3: TGTGCCAGTAGTATCTCAACAGGGGCCGCGATGAACACTGAAGCTTTCTTT. Its protein is CASSISTGAAMNTEAFF.

This clone was observed once. The chain recombines TRBV13 with TRBJ2-2, with TRBD1 as a possible D gene (5 bases). Trimming stripped 5 bases from V and 1 base from J, with 8 bases between. The CDR3 is 14 residues long. Germline assignment: CDR1 PRHDT and CDR2 FYEKMQ (reference sequence). The CDR3 DNA reads TGTGCCAGCAGCCCCGACAGGAACACCGGGGAGCTGTTTTTT. Its translation: CASSPDRNTGELFF.

This rearrangement joins TRBV7-9 to TRBJ1-3, with D hard to call. V lost 2 bases and J 0 bases, leaving 5 bases between the germline ends. The CDR3 sequence is 14 residues long. Germline assignment: CDR1 SEHNR and CDR2 FQNEAQ (reference sequence). CDR3 protein: CASSLKSSGNTIYF. In DNA, the CDR3 is TGTGCCAGCAGCTTAAAGAGCTCTGGAAACACCATATATTTT.

The chain combines TRBV23-1 with TRBJ2-6; weak D call: TRBD1 (6 bases). TRBV23-1 qualifies as an ORF whose function is uncertain. The CDR3 consists of 20 residues. V was shortened by 5 bases and J by 0 bases, with 23 bases between the two germline ends. The CDR3 loop is CASSGSPGHKNHSGANVLTF. The DNA for the CDR3 is TGCGCCAGCAGTGGGTCACCGGGACATAAAAACCACTCTGGGGCCAACGTCCTGACTTTC.